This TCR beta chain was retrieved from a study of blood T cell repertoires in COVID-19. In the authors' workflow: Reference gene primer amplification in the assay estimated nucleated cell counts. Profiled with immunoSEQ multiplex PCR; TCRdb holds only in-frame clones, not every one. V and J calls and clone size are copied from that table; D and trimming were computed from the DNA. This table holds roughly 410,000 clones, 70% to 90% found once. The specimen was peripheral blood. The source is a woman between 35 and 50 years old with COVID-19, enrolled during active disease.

The CDR3 is CASRMQGASYEQYF. The CDR3 DNA reads as TGTGCCAGTCGAATGCAGGGGGCATCCTACGAGCAGTACTTC. This sequence joins TRBV19 and TRBJ2-7; 8 bases map to TRBD1. V lost 8 bases, J lost 1 base, and 7 bases stayed unmatched. Germline V gene sequence: CDR1 LNHDA, CDR2 SQIVND (reference sequence). CDR3 size: 14 residues.